This entry describes one T cell receptor (beta chain). These data originate in a study of resident and recirculating memory T cells in vitiligo. Study-level information: Shave-biopsy epidermis from lesional and nonlesional skin was sequenced alongside PBMCs.

Trimming removed 3 bases at V and 4 bases at J, with 12 bases between. Germline CDR1 is LNHDA and CDR2 is SQIVND (reference sequence). CDR3 length: 15 residues. Clones were sequenced by immunoSEQ multiplex PCR, and TCRdb holds only the in-frame ones, with some missing. The profile shows 40,000 to 50,000 clones, about nine tenths of them singletons. No vitiligo treatment was given during the prior three months. V usage is TRBV19 and J usage is TRBJ1-4; no clear D. Sequenced: blood. The source is a male donor with vitiligo. The CDR3 DNA sequence: TGTGCCAGTAGTATTTGGGCAGCGGATAATGAAAAACTGTTTTTT. Protein: CASSIWAADNEKLFF.